This T cell receptor beta chain was sequenced for a study of blood T cell repertoires in COVID-19 (dated by TCRdb to about 2020). Notes on the research overall: Samples covering the acute and convalescent phases of COVID-19 were provided by collaborators in the United States, Italy and Spain. The material from the prospective study consisted of cDNA or gDNA derived from T cells, B-cell-depleted T cells, or PBMCs. Samples came from the ongoing ImmuneRACE study (first 160 participants) plus 1,254 subjects from 6 global collaborators. The dataset comprised deeply sampled blood TCRbeta repertoires from subjects exposed to, actively infected with, or recovered from COVID-19. A freely available public database, intended as a resource for researchers studying the immune response to SARS-CoV-2, is where the repertoires were released. Where available, HLA class I and class II types were obtained from metadata supplied by the sample provider rather than from assay-based typing. A de-identified subject ID, COVID-19 status, age in years and sex were almost always included in the sample metadata. On the study overall, not on this receptor specifically: How much clinical and demographic metadata was included differed by source and by participant, and the metadata was provided uncurated.

Collaborating institutions collected whole blood in K2EDTA tubes following their own protocols. Collaborator samples were shipped for TCRbeta analysis as frozen whole blood, isolated PBMCs, or DNA extracted from either sample type. This clone was recorded only once. Its specific antigen is unknown. No base qualities exist here, and no much larger clone lies one base off it. The CDR3, from cysteine to phenylalanine, totals 20 residues. Here the CDR3 DNA is all that survives: 60 bases in frame from base 1. Unmatched junction bases come to 11, with V trimmed by 0 bases and J by 0 bases. CDR1 is given as KGHSH and CDR2 as LQKENI, both from the germline V gene. TCRbeta CDR3 regions were amplified from genomic DNA by means of the immunoSEQ Assay, a bias-controlled multiplex PCR. The paper's processing steps were these. The number of nucleated cells in each sample was estimated by amplification of reference gene primers within the assay. To quantify the absolute abundance of each unique TCRbeta CDR3 rearrangement, sequence reads were collapsed and filtered. For each sample, productive Simpson clonality was calculated as the square root of Simpson's diversity index across productive rearrangements. TCRdb retrieved this table from immuneACCESS and kept in-frame rearrangements only. Not all clones are present; in checked studies, unresolved V genes account for under half, and no reason is known for the remainder. That table gives V, J and clone size, and the DNA gave D and trimming. This sample lists 85,000 to 95,000 clones; 75% to 95% were detected once. In total, the top ten clones hold about 3.9% of the sample.

The clonotype was recovered from a woman aged 45-60 years in a cohort sampled during active COVID-19. Sequencing used peripheral blood. The V gene is TRBV18 and the J gene is TRBJ1-3; 10 central bases correspond to TRBD1. CDR3 protein: CASSPPGQGFLLSSGNTIYF. Here is the DNA: TGTGCCAGCTCACCACCGGGACAGGGGTTCTTACTAAGCTCTGGAAACACCATATATTTT.